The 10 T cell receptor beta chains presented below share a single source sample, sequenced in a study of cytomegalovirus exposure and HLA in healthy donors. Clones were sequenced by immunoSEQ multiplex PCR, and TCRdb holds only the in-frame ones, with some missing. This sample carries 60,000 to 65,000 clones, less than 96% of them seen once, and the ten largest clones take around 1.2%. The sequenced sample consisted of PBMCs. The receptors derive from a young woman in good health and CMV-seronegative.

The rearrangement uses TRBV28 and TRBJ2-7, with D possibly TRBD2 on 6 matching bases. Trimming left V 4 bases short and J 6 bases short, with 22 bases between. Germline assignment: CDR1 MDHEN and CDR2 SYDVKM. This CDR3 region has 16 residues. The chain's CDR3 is CASSWRGEKGSGEQYF. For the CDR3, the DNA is TGTGCCAGCAGTTGGCGGGGAGAAAAGGGGTCTGGCGAGCAGTACTTC.

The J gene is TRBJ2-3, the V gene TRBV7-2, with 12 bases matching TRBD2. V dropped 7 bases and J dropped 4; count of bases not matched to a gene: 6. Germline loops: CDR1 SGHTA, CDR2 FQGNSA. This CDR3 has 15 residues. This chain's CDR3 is CASNLAGGPADTQYF. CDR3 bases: TGTGCCAGCAACCTAGCGGGGGGGCCCGCAGATACGCAGTATTTT.

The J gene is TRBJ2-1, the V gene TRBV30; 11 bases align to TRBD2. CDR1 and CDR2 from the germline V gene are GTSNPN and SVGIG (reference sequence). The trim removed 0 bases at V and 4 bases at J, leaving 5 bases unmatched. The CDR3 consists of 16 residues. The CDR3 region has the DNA TGTGCCTGGAGTGTATGGGGACTAGCGGCTTACAATGAGCAGTTCTTC. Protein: CAWSVWGLAAYNEQFF. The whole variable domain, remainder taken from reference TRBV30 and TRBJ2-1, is SQTIHQWPATLVQPVGSPLSLECTVEGTSNPNLYWYRQAAGRGLQLLFYSVGIGQISSEVPQNLSASRPQDRQFILSSKKLLLSDSGFYLCAWSVWGLAAYNEQFFGPGTRLTVL.

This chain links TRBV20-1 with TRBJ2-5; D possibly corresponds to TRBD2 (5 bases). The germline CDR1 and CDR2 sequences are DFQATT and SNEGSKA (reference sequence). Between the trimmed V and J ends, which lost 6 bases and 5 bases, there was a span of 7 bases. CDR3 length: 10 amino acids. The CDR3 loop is CSAGGETQYF. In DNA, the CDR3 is TGCAGTGCGGGCGGGGAGACCCAGTACTTC.

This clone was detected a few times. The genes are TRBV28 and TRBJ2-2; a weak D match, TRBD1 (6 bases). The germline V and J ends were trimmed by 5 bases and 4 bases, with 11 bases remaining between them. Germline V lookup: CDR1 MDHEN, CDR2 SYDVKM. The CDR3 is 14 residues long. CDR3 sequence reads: CASSQGSVTGELFF. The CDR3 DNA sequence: TGTGCCAGCAGTCAGGGGTCGGTCACCGGGGAGCTGTTTTTT.

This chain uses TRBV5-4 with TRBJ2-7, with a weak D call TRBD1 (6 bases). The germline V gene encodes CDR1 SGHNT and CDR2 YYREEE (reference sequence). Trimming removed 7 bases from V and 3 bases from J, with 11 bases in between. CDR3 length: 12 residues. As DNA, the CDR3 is TGTGCCAGCGGGGACACCGACTACGAGCAGTACTTC. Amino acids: CASGDTDYEQYF.

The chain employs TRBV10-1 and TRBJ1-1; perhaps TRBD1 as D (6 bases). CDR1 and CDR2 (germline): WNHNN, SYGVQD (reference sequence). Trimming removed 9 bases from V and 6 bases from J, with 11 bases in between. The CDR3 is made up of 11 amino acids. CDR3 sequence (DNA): TGCGCCAGGCCAGGGGTCCCTGAAGCTTTCTTT. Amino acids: CARPGVPEAFF.

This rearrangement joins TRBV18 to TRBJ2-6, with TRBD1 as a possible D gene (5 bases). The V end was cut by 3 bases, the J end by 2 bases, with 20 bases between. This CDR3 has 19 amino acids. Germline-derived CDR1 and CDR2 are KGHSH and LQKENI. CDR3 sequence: CASSPDPQGPLAGANVLTF. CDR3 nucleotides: TGTGCCAGCTCACCCGACCCGCAGGGTCCCCTGGCTGGGGCCAACGTCCTGACTTTC.

CDR3 in amino acids: CATSRDPPTGWVEKLFF. The CDR3 bases are TGTGCCACCAGCAGAGACCCCCCGACGGGGTGGGTTGAAAAACTGTTTTTT. The V gene is TRBV15, the J gene TRBJ1-4; D gene uncertain. The CDR3 extends over 17 amino acids. The V end was cut by 0 bases, the J end by 7 bases, with 18 bases between. In germline, CDR1 is LNHNV, CDR2 YYDKDF (reference sequence).

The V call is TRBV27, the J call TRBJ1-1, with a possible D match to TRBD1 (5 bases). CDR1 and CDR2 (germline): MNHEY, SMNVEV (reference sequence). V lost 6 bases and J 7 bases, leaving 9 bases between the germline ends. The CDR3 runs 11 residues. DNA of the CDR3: TGTGCCAGCAGCCGGGGGAGTGAAGCTTTCTTT. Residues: CASSRGSEAFF.